Detailed here is one T cell receptor (beta chain). Its antigen is currently unknown. The ends lost 3 bases at V and 8 bases at J; junction bases unmatched: 2. Germline CDR1 reads MNHNS; CDR2 reads SASEGT. The CDR3 consists of 14 residues. This sample was taken from a study of cytomegalovirus exposure and HLA in healthy donors. Study-level points and caveats: Through in vitro validation, three CMV-associated chains were shown to be specific for CMV antigens. The authors enumerated 164 TCR beta chains as linked to cytomegalovirus.

Researchers ran the PCR with 60 Vbeta and 13 Jbeta primers. Clones were sequenced by immunoSEQ multiplex PCR, and TCRdb holds only the in-frame ones, with some missing. The sample lists under 250,000 clones, about 80% seen once, with more than 8.5% in the top ten. This chain links TRBV6-1 with TRBJ1-4; 11 bases fit TRBD1. Sequences were obtained from PBMCs. This sequence was found in a woman between 50 and 59 years old in good health and CMV-seropositive. CDR3 protein: CASSEGQGVEKLFF. The CDR3, as DNA: TGTGCCAGCAGTGAGGGACAGGGGGTGGAAAAACTGTTTTTT.